Below are 14 T cell receptor beta chains sequenced from a single sample in a study of shared clonotypes between healthy human individuals. Sequencing used immunoSEQ multiplex PCR; TCRdb keeps in-frame clones, though not all of them. The sample contains 450,000 to 500,000 clones, approximately 78% of which appear only once. Sequencing was performed on PBMCs. All receptors derive from a woman in her 40s in good health. Some clones in this sample may be carry-over from other donors' samples.

The chain carries TRBV7-2 and TRBJ2-3; D not resolved. The CDR3 loop spans 12 amino acids. Germline CDR1 SGHTA, CDR2 FQGNSA. V was cut by 1 base and J by 4 bases, with 3 bases left in between. For the CDR3, the DNA is TGTGCCAGCAGCTTAGGGCCAGATACGCAGTATTTT. This encodes CASSLGPDTQYF.

This chain uses TRBV27 with TRBJ2-1; 7 nucleotides line up with TRBD2. V lost 4 bases and J lost 4; bases outside the gene matches: 7. CDR1 and CDR2 (germline): MNHEY, SMNVEV (reference sequence). The CDR3 covers 15 residues. CDR3: CASSYSSGHYNEQFF. The CDR3 coding sequence is TGTGCCAGCAGTTACTCTAGCGGACATTACAATGAGCAGTTCTTC.

The gene calls are TRBV7-2 and TRBJ2-5; weak D call: TRBD1 (5 bases). Germline assignment: CDR1 SGHTA and CDR2 FQGNSA. V dropped 1 base and J dropped 4 bases, with 16 bases sitting between them. There are 16 residues in the CDR3. CDR3 DNA: TGTGCCAGCAGCTTAGGGGGCTGGATCCTGGGAGAGACCCAGTACTTC. Protein product: CASSLGGWILGETQYF.

This clone has just one count. The chain recombines TRBV10-3 with TRBJ2-3, with unresolved D. The CDR3 runs 12 residues. The germline V and J ends were trimmed by 1 base and 5 bases, with 4 bases remaining between them. In germline, CDR1 is ENHRY, CDR2 SYGVKD. CDR3 residues: CAISEFVDTQYF. CDR3 nucleotides: TGTGCCATCAGTGAGTTCGTAGATACGCAGTATTTT.

The chain has TRBV5-1 and TRBJ2-2; 10 bases line up with TRBD2. Germline CDR1 and CDR2: SGHRS and YFSETQ. CDR3 length: 16 amino acids. Trimming took 4 bases from V and 7 from J; bases not matched to a gene: 10. CDR3 in amino acids: CASSARLAGAVGELFF. Written as DNA, the CDR3 is TGCGCCAGCAGCGCGAGGCTAGCGGGAGCGGTCGGGGAGCTGTTTTTT. Using reference TRBV5-1 and TRBJ2-2 for the parts outside the CDR3, the full variable domain is KAGVTQTPRYLIKTRGQQVTLSCSPISGHRSVSWYQQTPGQGLQFLFEYFSETQRNKGNFPGRFSGRQFSNSRSEMNVSTLELGDSALYLCASSARLAGAVGELFFGEGSRLTVL.

This clone was counted only a few times. The V and J genes are TRBV10-3 and TRBJ1-2, with 9 bases lining up with TRBD1. V shed 2 bases, J shed 6 bases, and the junction held 7 bases outside the gene matches. Germline CDR1 and CDR2: ENHRY and SYGVKD. There are 15 residues in the CDR3. CDR3 amino acids: CAISERDRASDGYTF. CDR3 sequence (DNA): TGTGCCATCAGTGAGCGGGACAGGGCATCAGATGGCTACACCTTC.

This chain connects TRBV19 to TRBJ1-5; no firm D call. Germline assignment: CDR1 LNHDA and CDR2 SQIVND (reference sequence). The CDR3 spans 13 residues. V was clipped by 6 bases and J by 5 bases, with 11 bases between them. The CDR3 reads CASRLPPDQPQHF. CDR3 DNA: TGTGCCAGTAGACTACCCCCCGATCAGCCCCAGCATTTT.

With regard to this clone: With only one base between it and a far larger clone, this is likely a read error. The genes are TRBV29-1 and TRBJ2-1, with 9 bases matching TRBD2. Germline V lookup: CDR1 SQVTM, CDR2 ANQGSEA. The CDR3 covers 14 residues. Trimming took 4 bases from V and 5 from J; bases not matched to a gene: 6. CDR3 in amino acids: CSVAEREVHNEQFF. The CDR3 nucleotides read TGCAGCGTTGCAGAGCGGGAGGTACACAATGAGCAGTTCTTC.

This clone appeared many times. This chain joins TRBV27 and TRBJ2-3; no clear D gene. The CDR3 is 14 residues long. Between the trimmed V and J ends, which lost 7 bases and 0 bases, there was a span of 11 bases. Germline-derived CDR1 and CDR2 are MNHEY and SMNVEV (reference sequence). CDR3 bases: TGTGCCAGCAAATACAGAGGCAGCACAGATACGCAGTATTTT. Amino acids: CASKYRGSTDTQYF.

The V and J genes are TRBV27 and TRBJ1-2; no clear D. The germline V gene has CDR1 MNHEY and CDR2 SMNVEV (reference sequence). The germline V and J ends were trimmed by 1 base and 0 bases, with 9 bases remaining between them. This CDR3 is built from 15 residues. The CDR3, as DNA: TGTGCCAGCAGTTTATACGGCAGAGCTAACTATGGCTACACCTTC. Its protein is CASSLYGRANYGYTF.

The rearrangement links TRBV19 to TRBJ1-1, with D perhaps TRBD1 (6 bases). Trimming cost V 5 bases and J 3 bases, with 16 bases left between them. This CDR3 region has 15 residues. The germline V gene has CDR1 LNHDA and CDR2 SQIVND (reference sequence). CDR3 nucleotide sequence: TGTGCCAGTAGTGGCAGGGGATCGGCGTACACTGAAGCTTTCTTT. This codes for CASSGRGSAYTEAFF. Using reference TRBV19 and TRBJ1-1 for the parts outside the CDR3, the full variable domain is DGGITQSPKYLFRKEGQNVTLSCEQNLNHDAMYWYRQDPGQGLRLIYYSQIVNDFQKGDIAEGYSVSREKKESFPLTVTSAQKNPTAFYLCASSGRGSAYTEAFFGQGTRLTVV.

This clone occurred a few times. The V call is TRBV28, the J call TRBJ1-5; no reliable D call. The V and J ends lost 5 bases and 2 bases respectively, with 10 bases between them. The CDR3 is 14 amino acids. Germline-derived CDR1 and CDR2 are MDHEN and SYDVKM. The CDR3 region has the DNA TGTGCCAGCAGTCCCCCGTTGGGCAATCAGCCCCAGCATTTT. It encodes CASSPPLGNQPQHF.

In DNA form, the CDR3 reads TGTGCCAGCACCCCAACGAATTCCAGAGGGACCCAGTACTTC. It specifies CASTPTNSRGTQYF. The chain has TRBV27 and TRBJ2-5; no clear D gene. Germline V gives CDR1 MNHEY, CDR2 SMNVEV (reference sequence). V was cut by 7 bases and J by 7 bases, with 19 bases left in between. This CDR3 has 14 amino acids.

The chain recombines TRBV28 with TRBJ2-3, with a possible D match to TRBD2 (6 bases). CDR1 MDHEN and CDR2 SYDVKM come from the germline V gene. V lost 8 bases, J lost 1 base, and 16 bases lay in between. The CDR3 spans 15 residues. This CDR3 is CASLGTRERTDTQYF. The CDR3 DNA sequence: TGTGCCAGCCTCGGGACTCGAGAACGCACAGATACGCAGTATTTT.